This T cell receptor (beta chain) was documented in a study of T cell responses to AZD1222 COVID-19 vaccine. The data were produced by immunoSEQ multiplex PCR, yet TCRdb's version contains in-frame clones alone and is incomplete. The table has 95,000 to 150,000 clones, 70% to 85% seen once. CDR1 is SEHNR and CDR2 is FQNEAQ in the germline V gene (reference sequence). The CDR3 has 19 amino acids. The V gene end was trimmed by 2 bases and the J gene end by 0 bases; junction bases not matched to a gene: 11. Specimen: peripheral blood, collected on day 0 of AZD1222 vaccination. The receptor comes from an adult in good health. The genes are TRBV7-9 and TRBJ2-1; 9 bases are a match to TRBD2. The CDR3 nucleotides are TGTGCCAGCAGCTTATCGCTAGCGGGGAGCTATAGCTCCTACAATGAGCAGTTCTTC. Amino acids: CASSLSLAGSYSSYNEQFF.